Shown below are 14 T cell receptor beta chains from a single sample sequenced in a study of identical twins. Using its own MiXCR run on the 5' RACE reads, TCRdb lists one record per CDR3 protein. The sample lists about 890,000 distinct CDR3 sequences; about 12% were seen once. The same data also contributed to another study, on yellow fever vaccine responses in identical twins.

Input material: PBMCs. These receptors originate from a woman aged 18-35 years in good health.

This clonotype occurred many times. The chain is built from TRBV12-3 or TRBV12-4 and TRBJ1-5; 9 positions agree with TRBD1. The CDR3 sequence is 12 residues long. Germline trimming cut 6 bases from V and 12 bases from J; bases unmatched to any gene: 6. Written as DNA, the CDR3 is TGTGCCAGCAGCGGGACAGGGATTCTCCAGCATTTT. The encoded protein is CASSGTGILQHF.

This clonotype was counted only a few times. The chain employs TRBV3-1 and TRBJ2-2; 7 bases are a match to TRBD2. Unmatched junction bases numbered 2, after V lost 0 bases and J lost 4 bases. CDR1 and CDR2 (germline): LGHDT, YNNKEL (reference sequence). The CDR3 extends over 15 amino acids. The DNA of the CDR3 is TGTGCCAGCAGCCAAGATCCGGGAGGCACCGGGGAGCTGTTTTTT. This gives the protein CASSQDPGGTGELFF.

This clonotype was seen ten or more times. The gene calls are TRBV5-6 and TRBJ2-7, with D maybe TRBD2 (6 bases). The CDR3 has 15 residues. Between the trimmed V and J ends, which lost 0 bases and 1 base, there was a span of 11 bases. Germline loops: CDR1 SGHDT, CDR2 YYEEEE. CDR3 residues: CASSLGGARSYEQYV. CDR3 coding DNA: TGTGCCAGCAGCTTGGGCGGGGCGAGATCCTACGAGCAGTACGTC.

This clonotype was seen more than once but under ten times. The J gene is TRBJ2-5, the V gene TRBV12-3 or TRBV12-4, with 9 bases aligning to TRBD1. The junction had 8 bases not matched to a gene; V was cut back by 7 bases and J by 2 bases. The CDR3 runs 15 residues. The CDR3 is CASTLWGQGQETQYF. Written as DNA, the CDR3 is TGTGCCAGCACCCTGTGGGGACAGGGACAAGAGACCCAGTACTTC.

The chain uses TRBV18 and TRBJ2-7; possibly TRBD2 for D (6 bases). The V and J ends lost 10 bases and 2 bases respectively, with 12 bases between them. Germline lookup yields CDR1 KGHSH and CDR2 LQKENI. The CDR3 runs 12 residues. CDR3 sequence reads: CATRGSPYEQYF. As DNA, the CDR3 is TGTGCCACCCGGGGGTCCCCCTACGAGCAGTACTTC.

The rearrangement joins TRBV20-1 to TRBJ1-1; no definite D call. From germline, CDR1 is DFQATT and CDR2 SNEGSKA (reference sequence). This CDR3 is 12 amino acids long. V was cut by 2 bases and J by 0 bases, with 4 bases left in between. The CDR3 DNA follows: TGCAGTGCTAGAATCCTGAACACTGAAGCTTTCTTT. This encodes CSARILNTEAFF.

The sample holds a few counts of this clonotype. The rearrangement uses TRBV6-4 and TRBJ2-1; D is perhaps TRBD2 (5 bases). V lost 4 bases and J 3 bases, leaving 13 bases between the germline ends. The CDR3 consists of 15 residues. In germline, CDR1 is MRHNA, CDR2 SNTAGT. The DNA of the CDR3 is TGTGCCAGCAGTGTTGAGGGCACGAGCTACAATGAGCAGTTCTTC. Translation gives CASSVEGTSYNEQFF.

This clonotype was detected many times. The CDR3 here is CASKDRDHQSYNEQFF. DNA for the CDR3: TGTGCCAGCAAAGACAGGGATCACCAATCCTACAATGAGCAGTTCTTC. The chain couples TRBV6-2 or TRBV6-3 to TRBJ2-1; 7 nucleotides agree with TRBD1. The CDR3 runs 16 residues. J was trimmed by 1 base and V by 7 bases; bases with no gene match: 10. In germline, CDR1 is MNHEY, CDR2 SVGEGT.

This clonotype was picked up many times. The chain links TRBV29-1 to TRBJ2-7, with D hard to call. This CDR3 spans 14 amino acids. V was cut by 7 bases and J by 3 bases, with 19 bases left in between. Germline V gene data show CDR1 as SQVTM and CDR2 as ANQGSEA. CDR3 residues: CSARQVAPYYEQYF. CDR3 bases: TGCAGCGCTAGACAAGTGGCACCCTACTACGAGCAGTACTTC.

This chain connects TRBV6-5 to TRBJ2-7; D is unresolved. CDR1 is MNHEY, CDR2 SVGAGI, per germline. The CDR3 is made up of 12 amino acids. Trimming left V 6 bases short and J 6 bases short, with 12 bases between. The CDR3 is CASSHDNGEQYF. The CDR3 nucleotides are TGTGCCAGCAGCCATGACAACGGCGAGCAGTACTTC.

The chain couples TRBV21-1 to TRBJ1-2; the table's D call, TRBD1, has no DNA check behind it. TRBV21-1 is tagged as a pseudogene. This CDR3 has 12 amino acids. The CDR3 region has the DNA TGTGCCAGCCCGGCGGGACCTCATGGCTACACCTTC. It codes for CASPAGPHGYTF.

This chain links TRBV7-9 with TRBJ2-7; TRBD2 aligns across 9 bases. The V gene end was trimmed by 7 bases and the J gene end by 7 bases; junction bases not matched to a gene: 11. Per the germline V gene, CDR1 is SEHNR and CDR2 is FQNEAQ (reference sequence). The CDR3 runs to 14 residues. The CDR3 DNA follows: TGTGCCAGCATGGGGCGGGAGGGCCTCTGGGAGCAGTACTTC. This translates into CASMGREGLWEQYF.

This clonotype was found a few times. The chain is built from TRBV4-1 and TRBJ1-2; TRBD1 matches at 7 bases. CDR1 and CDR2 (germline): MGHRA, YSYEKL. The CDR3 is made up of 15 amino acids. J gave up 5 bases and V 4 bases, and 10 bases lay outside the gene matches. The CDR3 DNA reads TGCGCCAGCAGCCCAGGACAGGAAACCTCTTATGGCTACACCTTC. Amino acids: CASSPGQETSYGYTF.

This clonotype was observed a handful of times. The CDR3 DNA reads as TGTGCCAGCAGTTACCGATCTAATGAAAAACTGTTTTTT. It codes for CASSYRSNEKLFF. V is TRBV6-5 and J is TRBJ1-4; D is unresolved. The CDR3 contains 13 residues. In germline, CDR1 is MNHEY, CDR2 SVGAGI. V was shortened by 2 bases and J by 3 bases, with 4 bases between the two germline ends.